The 12 T cell receptor beta chains in this list originate from one sample, sequenced in a study of glioma-infiltrating T cells after dendritic cell vaccination. Generated by immunoSEQ multiplex PCR, the TCRdb table keeps only in-frame clones and is missing some. The sample includes about 76,000 clones, about nine tenths of them seen just once. Time point: after dendritic cell vaccination, including at tumor progression/relapse. The material was blood, obtained after dendritic cell vaccination. These receptors came from a human donor with glioblastoma.

CDR3 sequence (DNA): TGTGCCAGCAGCCCAAGGACAGTGACCTATGGCTACACCTTC. Translating gives CASSPRTVTYGYTF. The genes are TRBV7-2 and TRBJ1-2, with D possibly being TRBD1 (6 bases). CDR3 size: 14 residues. From germline, CDR1 is SGHTA and CDR2 FQGNSA. Trimming cost V 5 bases and J 4 bases, with 14 bases left between them.

This sequence joins TRBV25-1 and TRBJ2-1, with 10 bases identical to TRBD1. V dropped 4 bases and J dropped 4; count of bases not matched to a gene: 7. CDR1 is MGHDK and CDR2 is SYGVNS in the germline V gene. The CDR3 covers 16 residues. The chain's CDR3 is CASSANRDRGYNEQFF. The CDR3 DNA is TGTGCCAGCAGTGCAAACCGGGACAGGGGATACAATGAGCAGTTCTTC. Using reference TRBV25-1 and TRBJ2-1 for the parts outside the CDR3, the full variable domain is EADIYQTPRYLVIGTGKKITLECSQTMGHDKMYWYQQDPGMELHLIHYSYGVNSTEKGDLSSESTVSRIRTEHFPLTLESARPSHTSQYLCASSANRDRGYNEQFFGPGTRLTVL.

The V call is TRBV5-3, the J call TRBJ2-7; TRBD2 agrees at 9 bases. TRBV5-3 is identified as an open reading frame with a role that is uncertain. The CDR3 spans 16 residues. V was clipped by 6 bases and J by 0 bases; unmatched bases: 10. This chain's CDR3 is CARIGLANISSYEQYF. The CDR3 region has the DNA TGTGCCAGAATAGGACTAGCGAATATTAGCTCCTACGAGCAGTACTTC.

This chain connects TRBV9 to TRBJ2-3, with 13 bases aligning to TRBD2. This CDR3 is built from 18 residues. CDR1 SGDLS and CDR2 YYNGEE come from the germline V gene. The J segment lost 2 bases and the V segment lost 4 bases, leaving 10 bases of the junction unmatched. Here the CDR3 DNA reads TGTGCCAGCAGCCCCGGACTAGCGGGAGACCTCCTCACAGATACGCAGTATTTT. It yields the protein CASSPGLAGDLLTDTQYF.

The chain has TRBV18 and TRBJ2-5, with 8 bases that match TRBD2. The germline V gene has CDR1 KGHSH and CDR2 LQKENI. This CDR3 is built from 17 residues. The V and J ends lost 1 base and 1 base, in that order; junction bases with no gene match: 8. CDR3 nucleotide sequence: TGTGCCAGCTCACCACTCCCAGCGGGAGCCTTCCAAGAGACCCAGTACTTC. This gives the protein CASSPLPAGAFQETQYF.

J is TRBJ2-7 and V is TRBV6-5; D may be TRBD2 (6 bases). This CDR3 region has 15 residues. The V end was cut by 4 bases, the J end by 0 bases, with 13 bases between. Germline loops: CDR1 MNHEY, CDR2 SVGAGI. The CDR3 nucleotides are TGTGCCAGCAGTTTTCCAGGGACTGGCTCCTACGAGCAGTACTTC. It encodes CASSFPGTGSYEQYF.

In DNA form, the CDR3 reads TGCGCCAGCAGCTCGGACGTGGGAGACGGCTACACCTTC. Translating it yields CASSSDVGDGYTF. This chain connects TRBV5-1 to TRBJ1-2, with unresolved D. Germline CDR1 reads SGHRS; CDR2 reads YFSETQ. The CDR3 length is 13 residues. The V and J ends lost 3 bases and 8 bases respectively, with 14 bases between them.

The CDR3 DNA sequence: TGTGCCAGCAGCGGTCGGGTAAACACTGAAGCTTTCTTT. Translation: CASSGRVNTEAFF. The chain employs TRBV9 and TRBJ1-1, with unresolved D. The CDR3 is made up of 13 amino acids. Germline CDR1 SGDLS, CDR2 YYNGEE. V gave up 3 bases and J gave up 2 bases, with 8 bases separating them.

This clone was seen only once. The chain combines TRBV5-1 with TRBJ2-3; 10 nucleotides line up with TRBD2. Unmatched junction bases numbered 2, after V lost 1 base and J lost 3 bases. Germline V gene data show CDR1 as SGHRS and CDR2 as YFSETQ. The CDR3 length is 15 residues. CDR3 region: CASSLKRGGTDTQYF. For the CDR3, the DNA is TGCGCCAGCAGCTTGAAGCGGGGGGGAACAGATACGCAGTATTTT. The full variable domain, its missing parts supplied by reference TRBV5-1 and TRBJ2-3, is KAGVTQTPRYLIKTRGQQVTLSCSPISGHRSVSWYQQTPGQGLQFLFEYFSETQRNKGNFPGRFSGRQFSNSRSEMNVSTLELGDSALYLCASSLKRGGTDTQYFGPGTRLTVL.

J is TRBJ2-5 and V is TRBV11-2, with 12 nucleotides matching TRBD2. Losses at the gene ends were 5 bases for V and 2 bases for J; bases not matched to a gene: 3. The CDR3 consists of 15 residues. Germline lookup yields CDR1 SGHAT and CDR2 FQNNGV. The chain's CDR3 is CASSPSGGAQETQYF. CDR3 nucleotides: TGTGCCAGCAGCCCTAGCGGGGGGGCACAAGAGACCCAGTACTTC.

The V call is TRBV19, the J call TRBJ1-5; 8 bases line up with TRBD1. The germline V gene has CDR1 LNHDA and CDR2 SQIVND (reference sequence). V lost 5 bases, J lost 4 bases, and 10 bases stayed unmatched. The CDR3 sequence is 16 residues long. CDR3 bases: TGTGCCAGTAGTTTATGGACAGGGTCGACTAATCAGCCCCAGCATTTT. The encoded protein is CASSLWTGSTNQPQHF.

The rearrangement uses TRBV5-4 and TRBJ1-6; perhaps TRBD1 as D (6 bases). In germline, CDR1 is SGHNT, CDR2 YYREEE (reference sequence). Trimming took 2 bases from V and 11 from J, leaving 8 bases between them. This CDR3 is 12 amino acids long. The CDR3 is CASSLGGAPLHF. CDR3 DNA: TGTGCCAGCAGCTTAGGGGGGGCACCCCTCCACTTT. The variable domain in full, completed from reference TRBV5-4 and TRBJ1-6, reads ETGVTQSPTHLIKTRGQQVTLRCSSQSGHNTVSWYQQALGQGPQFIFQYYREEENGRGNFPPRFSGLQFPNYSSELNVNALELDDSALYLCASSLGGAPLHFGNGTRLTVT.